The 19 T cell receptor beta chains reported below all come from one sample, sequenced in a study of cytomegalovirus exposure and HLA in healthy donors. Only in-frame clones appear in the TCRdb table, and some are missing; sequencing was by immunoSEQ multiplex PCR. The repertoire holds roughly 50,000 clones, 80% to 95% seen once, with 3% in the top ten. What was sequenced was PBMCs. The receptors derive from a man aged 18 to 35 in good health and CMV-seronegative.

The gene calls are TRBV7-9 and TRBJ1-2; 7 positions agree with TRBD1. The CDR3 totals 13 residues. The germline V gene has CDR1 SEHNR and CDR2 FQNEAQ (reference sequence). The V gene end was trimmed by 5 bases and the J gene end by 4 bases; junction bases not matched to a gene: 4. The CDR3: CASSLDRAYGYTF. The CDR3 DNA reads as TGTGCCAGCAGCCTCGACAGGGCCTATGGCTACACCTTC. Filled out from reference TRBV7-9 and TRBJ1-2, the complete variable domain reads DTGVSQNPRHKITKRGQNVTFRCDPISEHNRLYWYRQTLGQGPEFLTYFQNEAQLEKSRLLSDRFSAERPKGSFSTLEIQRTEQGDSAMYLCASSLDRAYGYTFGSGTRLTVV.

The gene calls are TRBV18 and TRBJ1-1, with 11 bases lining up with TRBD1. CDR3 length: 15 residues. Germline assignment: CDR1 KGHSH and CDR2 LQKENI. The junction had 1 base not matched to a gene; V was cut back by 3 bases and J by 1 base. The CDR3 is CASSPGQGANTEAFF. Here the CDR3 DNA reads TGTGCCAGCTCACCCGGACAGGGGGCGAACACTGAAGCTTTCTTT.

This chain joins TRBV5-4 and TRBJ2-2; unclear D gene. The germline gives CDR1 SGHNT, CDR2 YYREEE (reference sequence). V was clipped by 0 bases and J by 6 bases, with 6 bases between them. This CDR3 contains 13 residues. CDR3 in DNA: TGTGCCAGCAGCTTGGATGAGCCCGGGGAGCTGTTTTTT. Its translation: CASSLDEPGELFF.

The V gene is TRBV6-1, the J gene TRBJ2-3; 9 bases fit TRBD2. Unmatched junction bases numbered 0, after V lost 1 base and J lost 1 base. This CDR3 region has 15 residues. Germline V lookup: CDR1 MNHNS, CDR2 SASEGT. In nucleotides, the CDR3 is TGTGCCAGCAGTGAAGTAGCGGGAGGCACAGATACGCAGTATTTT. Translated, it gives CASSEVAGGTDTQYF.

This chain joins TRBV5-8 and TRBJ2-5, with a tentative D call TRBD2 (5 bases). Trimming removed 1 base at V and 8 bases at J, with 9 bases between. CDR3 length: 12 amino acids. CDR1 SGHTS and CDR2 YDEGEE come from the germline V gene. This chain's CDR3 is CASSLQLATQYF. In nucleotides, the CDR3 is TGTGCCAGCAGCTTGCAGCTAGCCACCCAGTACTTC.

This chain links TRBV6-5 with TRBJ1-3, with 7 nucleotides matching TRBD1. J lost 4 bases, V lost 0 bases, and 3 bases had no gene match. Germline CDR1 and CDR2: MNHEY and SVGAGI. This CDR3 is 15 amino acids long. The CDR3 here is CASSYSQGTGNTIYF. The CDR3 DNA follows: TGTGCCAGCAGTTACTCACAGGGGACAGGAAACACCATATATTTT.

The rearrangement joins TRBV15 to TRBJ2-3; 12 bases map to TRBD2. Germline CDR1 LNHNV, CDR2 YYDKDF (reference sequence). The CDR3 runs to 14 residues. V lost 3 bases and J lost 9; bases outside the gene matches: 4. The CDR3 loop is CATSSRLAGDTQYF. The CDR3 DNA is TGTGCCACCAGCAGCCGACTAGCGGGAGACACGCAGTATTTT. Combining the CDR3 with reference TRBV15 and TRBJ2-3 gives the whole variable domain DAMVIQNPRYQVTQFGKPVTLSCSQTLNHNVMYWYQQKSSQAPKLLFHYYDKDFNNEADTPDNFQSRRPNTSFCFLDIRSPGLGDTAMYLCATSSRLAGDTQYFGPGTRLTVL.

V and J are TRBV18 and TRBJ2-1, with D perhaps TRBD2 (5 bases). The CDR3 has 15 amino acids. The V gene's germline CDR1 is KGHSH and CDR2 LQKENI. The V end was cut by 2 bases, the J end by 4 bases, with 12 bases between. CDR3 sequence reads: CASSPWRASYNEQFF. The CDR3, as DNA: TGTGCCAGCTCACCATGGCGGGCGTCTTACAATGAGCAGTTCTTC.

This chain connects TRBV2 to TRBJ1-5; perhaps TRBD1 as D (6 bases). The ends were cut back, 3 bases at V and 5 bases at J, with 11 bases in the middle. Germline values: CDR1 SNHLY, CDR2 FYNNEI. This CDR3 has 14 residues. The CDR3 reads CASSDRGAYQPQHF. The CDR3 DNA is TGTGCCAGCAGTGACAGGGGCGCTTATCAGCCCCAGCATTTT. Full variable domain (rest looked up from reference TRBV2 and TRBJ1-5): EPEVTQTPSHQVTQMGQEVILRCVPISNHLYFYWYRQILGQKVEFLVSFYNNEISEKSEIFDDQFSVERPDGSNFTLKIRSTKLEDSAMYFCASSDRGAYQPQHFGDGTRLSIL.

CDR3 amino acids: CAWTGGAHGYTF. CDR3 bases: TGTGCCTGGACAGGGGGCGCCCATGGCTACACCTTC. V and J are TRBV30 and TRBJ1-2; 8 bases align to TRBD1. The CDR3 is made up of 12 amino acids. V shed 4 bases and J 6 bases; nucleotides not matched to a gene: 4. From germline, CDR1 is GTSNPN and CDR2 SVGIG (reference sequence).

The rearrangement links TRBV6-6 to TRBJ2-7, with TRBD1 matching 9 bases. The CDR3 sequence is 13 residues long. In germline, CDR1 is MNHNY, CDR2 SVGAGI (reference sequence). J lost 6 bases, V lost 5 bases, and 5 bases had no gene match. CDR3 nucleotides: TGTGCCAGCAGTCCACGGACAGGGGCCGAGCAGTACTTC. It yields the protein CASSPRTGAEQYF.

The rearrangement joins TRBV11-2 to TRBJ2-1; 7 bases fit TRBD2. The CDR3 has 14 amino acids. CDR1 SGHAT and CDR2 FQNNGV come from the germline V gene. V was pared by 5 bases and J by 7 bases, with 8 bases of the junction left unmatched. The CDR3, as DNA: TGTGCCAGCAGCCCCAGCGGGAACAGGAATGAGCAGTTCTTC. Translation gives CASSPSGNRNEQFF.

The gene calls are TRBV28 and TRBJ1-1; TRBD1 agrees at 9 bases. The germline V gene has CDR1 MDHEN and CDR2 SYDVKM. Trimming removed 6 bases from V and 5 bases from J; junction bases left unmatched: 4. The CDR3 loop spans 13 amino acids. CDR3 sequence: CASSPDRGTEAFF. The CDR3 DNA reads TGTGCCAGCAGCCCCGACAGGGGGACTGAAGCTTTCTTT.

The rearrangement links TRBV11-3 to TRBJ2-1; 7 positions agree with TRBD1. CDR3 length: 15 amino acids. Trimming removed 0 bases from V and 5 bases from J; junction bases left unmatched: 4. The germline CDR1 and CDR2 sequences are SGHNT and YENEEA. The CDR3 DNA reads TGTGCCAGCAGCTTAGACGGCAGGGGGAACAATGAGCAGTTCTTC. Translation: CASSLDGRGNNEQFF. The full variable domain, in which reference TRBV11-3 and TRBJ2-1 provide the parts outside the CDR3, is EAGVVQSPRYKIIEKKQPVAFWCNPISGHNTLYWYLQNLGQGPELLIRYENEEAVDDSQLPKDRFSAERLKGVDSTLKIQPAELGDSAVYLCASSLDGRGNNEQFFGPGTRLTVL.

The CDR3 nucleotides read TGTGCCAGCACTACAGACAGGCTCTCTGGAAACACCATATATTTT. This sequence encodes CASTTDRLSGNTIYF. The chain links TRBV11-2 to TRBJ1-3, with a weak D call TRBD1 (6 bases). This CDR3 region has 15 residues. Germline CDR1 is SGHAT and CDR2 is FQNNGV. V lost 7 bases and J 0 bases, leaving 13 bases between the germline ends.

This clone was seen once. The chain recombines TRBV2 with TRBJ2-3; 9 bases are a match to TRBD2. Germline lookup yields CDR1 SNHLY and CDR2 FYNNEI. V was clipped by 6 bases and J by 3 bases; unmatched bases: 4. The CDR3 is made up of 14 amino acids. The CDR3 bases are TGTGCCAGCAGGCTAGCGGGATGGACAGATACGCAGTATTTT. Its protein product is CASRLAGWTDTQYF.

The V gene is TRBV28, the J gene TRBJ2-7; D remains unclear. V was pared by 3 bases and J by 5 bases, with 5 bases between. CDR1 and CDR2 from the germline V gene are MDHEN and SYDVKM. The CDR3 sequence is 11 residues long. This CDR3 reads CASSFKNEQYF. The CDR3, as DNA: TGTGCCAGCAGTTTCAAAAACGAGCAGTACTTC. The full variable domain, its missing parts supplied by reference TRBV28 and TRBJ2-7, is DVKVTQSSRYLVKRTGEKVFLECVQDMDHENMFWYRQDPGLGLRLIYFSYDVKMKEKGDIPEGYSVSREKKERFSLILESASTNQTSMYLCASSFKNEQYFGPGTRLTVT.

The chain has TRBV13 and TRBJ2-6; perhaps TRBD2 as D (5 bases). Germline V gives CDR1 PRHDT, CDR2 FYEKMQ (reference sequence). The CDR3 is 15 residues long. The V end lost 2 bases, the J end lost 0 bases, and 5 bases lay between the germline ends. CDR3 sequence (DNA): TGTGCCAGCAGCTTACGGGGCTCTGGGGCCAACGTCCTGACTTTC. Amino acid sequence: CASSLRGSGANVLTF.

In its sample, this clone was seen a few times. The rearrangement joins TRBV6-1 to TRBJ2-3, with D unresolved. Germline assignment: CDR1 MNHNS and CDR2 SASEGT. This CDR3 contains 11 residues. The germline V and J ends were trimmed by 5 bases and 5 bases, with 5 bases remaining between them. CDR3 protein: CASSNRDTQYF. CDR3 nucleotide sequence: TGTGCCAGCAGTAACAGAGATACGCAGTATTTT.